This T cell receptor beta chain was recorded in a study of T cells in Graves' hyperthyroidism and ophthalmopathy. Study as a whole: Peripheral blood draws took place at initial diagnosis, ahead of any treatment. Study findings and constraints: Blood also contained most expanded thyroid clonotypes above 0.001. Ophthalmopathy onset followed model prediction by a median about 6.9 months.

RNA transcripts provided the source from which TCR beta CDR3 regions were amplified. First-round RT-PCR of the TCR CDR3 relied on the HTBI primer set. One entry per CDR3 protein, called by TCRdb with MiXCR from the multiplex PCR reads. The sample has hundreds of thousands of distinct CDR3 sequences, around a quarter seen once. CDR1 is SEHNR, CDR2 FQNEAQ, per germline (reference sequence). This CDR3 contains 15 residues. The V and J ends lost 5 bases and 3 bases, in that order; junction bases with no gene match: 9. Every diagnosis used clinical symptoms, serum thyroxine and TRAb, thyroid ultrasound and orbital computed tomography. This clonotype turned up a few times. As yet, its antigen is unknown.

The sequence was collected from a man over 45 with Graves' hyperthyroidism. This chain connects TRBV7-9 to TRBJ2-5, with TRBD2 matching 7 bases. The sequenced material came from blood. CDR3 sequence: CASSPGGLAEETQYF. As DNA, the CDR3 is TGTGCCAGCAGCCCCGGTGGCCTAGCGGAAGAGACCCAGTACTTC.